These 9 T cell receptor beta chains share one sample of origin, sequenced in a study of long-term antiretroviral therapy in people with HIV. Survey-level resolution applied to immunoSEQ assay v3.0. Some clones are missing from TCRdb's copy, which holds only in-frame ones; the method was immunoSEQ multiplex PCR. The data show about 11,000 clones, approximately 82% seen once. The sequencing here drew on unsorted PBMCs, taken 1.2 years after starting antiretroviral therapy. These TCRs come from a man aged 35 to 55 with HIV.

The CDR3 DNA follows: TGCGCCAGCAGGGGGGGACGGGTGAAGGGATACTATGGCTACACCTTC. This encodes CASRGGRVKGYYGYTF. The chain has TRBV10-1 and TRBJ1-2; weak D call: TRBD1 (5 bases). The germline V gene has CDR1 WNHNN and CDR2 SYGVQD (reference sequence). The CDR3 extends over 16 amino acids. Trimming pared 6 bases from V and 3 bases from J, leaving 20 bases between.

The J gene is TRBJ1-1, the V gene TRBV9; tentatively, D is TRBD1 (5 bases). V lost 2 bases to trimming and J lost 7 bases, with 15 bases between them. The CDR3 has 14 amino acids. Germline V gene data show CDR1 as SGDLS and CDR2 as YYNGEE. For the CDR3, the DNA is TGTGCCAGCAGCGTGGTCGGGGAGGGGTTTGAAGCTTTCTTT. Its translation: CASSVVGEGFEAFF.

In its sample, this clone was seen once. The chain employs TRBV28 and TRBJ1-4; D unclear. The germline V gene has CDR1 MDHEN and CDR2 SYDVKM. Trimming removed 5 bases from V and 7 bases from J, with 8 bases in between. The CDR3 runs 12 residues. CDR3 protein: CASSGLGEKLFF. The CDR3 region has the DNA TGTGCCAGCAGTGGGTTGGGTGAAAAACTGTTTTTT.

The CDR3 nucleotides read TGCGCCAGCAGCATGGATTATGGAACCAGCTCCTACGAGCAGTACTTC. Protein product: CASSMDYGTSSYEQYF. The V call is TRBV4-3, the J call TRBJ2-7; no reliable D call. There are 16 residues in the CDR3. V dropped 5 bases and J dropped 0 bases, with 17 bases sitting between them. Germline assignment: CDR1 LGHNA and CDR2 YSLEER.

The chain links TRBV7-9 to TRBJ2-7; no firm D call. V gave up 1 base and J gave up 3 bases, with 10 bases separating them. The CDR3 is 14 amino acids. Germline CDR1 SEHNR, CDR2 FQNEAQ (reference sequence). CDR3 residues: CASSLVGRNYEQYF. CDR3 bases: TGTGCCAGCAGCTTAGTAGGCAGGAACTACGAGCAGTACTTC.

This clone is a singleton in its sample. The chain recombines TRBV11-3 with TRBJ2-3; D could derive from TRBD1 or TRBD2 (5 bases each). Germline CDR1 and CDR2: SGHNT and YENEEA. Trimming took 3 bases from V and 6 from J, leaving 19 bases between them. The CDR3 loop spans 16 amino acids. The CDR3 nucleotides read TGTGCCAGCAGCTTTCAAGGGACGGGTACTAAGGATACGCAGTATTTT. The encoded protein is CASSFQGTGTKDTQYF.

V is TRBV30 and J is TRBJ2-5; 8 bases fit TRBD2. Per the germline V gene, CDR1 is GTSNPN and CDR2 is SVGIG (reference sequence). V was pared by 7 bases and J by 2 bases, with 3 bases of the junction left unmatched. The CDR3 runs 12 residues. The CDR3 loop is CASLAGQETQYF. DNA for the CDR3: TGTGCCTCGTTAGCGGGGCAAGAGACCCAGTACTTC.

The J gene is TRBJ2-3, the V gene TRBV7-2; TRBD2 agrees at 9 bases. The V gene's germline CDR1 is SGHTA and CDR2 FQGNSA. The length of the CDR3 is 16 residues. The J segment lost 2 bases and the V segment lost 5 bases, leaving 8 bases of the junction unmatched. The DNA of the CDR3 is TGTGCCAGCAGCCTTAGCGGGGGACCTCCCACAGATACGCAGTATTTT. Translated: CASSLSGGPPTDTQYF.

The chain joins TRBV21-1 to TRBJ2-1. TRBV21-1 is a recognized pseudogene. This CDR3 spans 15 amino acids. The DNA of the CDR3 is TGTGCCAGCAGCAAAGGAGGTCAGGTCTACAATGAGCAGTTCTTC. Its protein product is CASSKGGQVYNEQFF.